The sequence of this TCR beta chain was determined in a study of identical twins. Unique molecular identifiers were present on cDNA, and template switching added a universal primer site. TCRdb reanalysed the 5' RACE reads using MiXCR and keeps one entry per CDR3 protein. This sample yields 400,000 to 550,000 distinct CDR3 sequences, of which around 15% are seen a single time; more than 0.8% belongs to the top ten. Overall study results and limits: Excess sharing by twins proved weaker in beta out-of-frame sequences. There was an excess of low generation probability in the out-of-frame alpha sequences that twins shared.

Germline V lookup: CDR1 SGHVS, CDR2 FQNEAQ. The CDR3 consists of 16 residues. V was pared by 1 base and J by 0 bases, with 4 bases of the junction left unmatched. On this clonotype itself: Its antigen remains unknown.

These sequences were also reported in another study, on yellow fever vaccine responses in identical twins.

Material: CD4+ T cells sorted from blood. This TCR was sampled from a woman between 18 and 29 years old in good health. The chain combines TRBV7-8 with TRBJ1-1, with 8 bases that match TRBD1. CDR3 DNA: TGTGCCAGCAGCTTAGGCACAGGGGGGTTGAACACTGAAGCTTTCTTT. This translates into CASSLGTGGLNTEAFF.